This is a list of T cell receptor beta chains from one sample in a study of blood T cell repertoires in COVID-19. Profiling relied on immunoSEQ multiplex PCR, and the TCRdb table lists in-frame clones only, not all of them. This table holds a few hundred thousand clones, roughly 83% found once. The sample comprised peripheral blood. The origin of the receptors is a man older than 75 with acute or convalescent COVID-19. Each CDR3 is given with its conserved first and last residue. A D gene is named only where the DNA matches it firmly. The listing skips clone size in some rows; elsewhere it reads once, few, many or a size class.

j_gene,d_gene,v_gene,abundance,CDR3nt,CDR3aa
TRBJ2-7,.,TRBV24-1,.,TGTGCCACCAGTGATGCAGGACAGTCCTACGAGCAGTACTTC,CATSDAGQSYEQYF
TRBJ1-5,.,TRBV28,.,TGTGCCACCCTGGGAGGCAATCAGCCCCAGCATTTT,CATLGGNQPQHF
TRBJ1-4,TRBD1,TRBV11-2,.,TGTGCCAGCAGCTTAGACGGGACAGGGGGCCCTAATGAAAAACTGTTTTTT,CASSLDGTGGPNEKLFF
TRBJ1-4,.,TRBV7-9,.,TGTGCCAGCAGCTTATTCCTGACGGCGGGGTCTAATGAAAAACTGTTTTTT,CASSLFLTAGSNEKLFF
TRBJ1-2,TRBD1,TRBV19,.,TGTGCCAGTAGTATCGGGACAGGGTATTTTACCGGCTACACCTTC,CASSIGTGYFTGYTF
TRBJ2-3,TRBD1,TRBV7-6,.,TGTGCCAGCAGCTTCCCGGGACAGGTTACAGATACGCAGTATTTT,CASSFPGQVTDTQYF
TRBJ2-3,TRBD2,TRBV7-2,.,TGTGCCAGCAGCCCCGTTAGCGGGATAGGCACAGATACGCAGTATTTT,CASSPVSGIGTDTQYF
TRBJ1-4,TRBD1,TRBV19,.,TGTGCCAGTAGTGAGGGCAGGGGGATCGAAAAACTGTTTTTT,CASSEGRGIEKLFF
TRBJ1-4,.,TRBV28,.,TGTGCCAGCAGGGGCCGCTCCTTTGAAAAACTGTTTTTT,CASRGRSFEKLFF
TRBJ1-5,TRBD1,TRBV6-2/TRBV6-3,.,TGTGCCAGCAGTTACCCCGGACAGGGCGAACATTATAGCAATCAGCCCCAGCATTTT,CASSYPGQGEHYSNQPQHF
TRBJ1-1,.,TRBV9,.,TGTGCCAGCAGCGTAGACCCTCCGGGGGGGGCGAACACTGAAGCTTTCTTT,CASSVDPPGGANTEAFF
TRBJ1-5,.,TRBV5-4,.,TGTGCCAGCAGTCAACAGCCGAATAGCAATCAGCCCCAGCATTTT,CASSQQPNSNQPQHF
TRBJ1-4,.,TRBV28,.,TGTGCCAGCAGTTCCGGGGGGGGGATAACTAATGAAAAACTGTTTTTT,CASSSGGGITNEKLFF
TRBJ2-3,.,TRBV5-1,.,TGCGCCAGCAAGGGACTTGGAAGCACAGATACGCAGTATTTT,CASKGLGSTDTQYF
TRBJ1-1,.,TRBV6-2/TRBV6-3,.,TGTGCCAGCAGTTACTCAGGGGAGGGAGAAGCTTTCTTT,CASSYSGEGEAFF
TRBJ1-4,.,TRBV12-3/TRBV12-4,once,TGTGCCAGCAGCCCCCGTGAAAAACTGTTTTTT,CASSPREKLFF
TRBJ2-3,.,TRBV4-3,.,TGCGCCAGCAGCCAAGCGACAGGACGCACAGATACGCAGTATTTT,CASSQATGRTDTQYF
TRBJ2-1,.,TRBV5-5,.,TGTGCCAGCAGCTTGGGACAGGAAGGCTCCTATGAGCAGTTCTTC,CASSLGQEGSYEQFF
TRBJ1-6,.,TRBV27,once,TGTGCCAGCAGTTTACGGGAACGGGTTAATTCACCCCTCCACTTT,CASSLRERVNSPLHF
TRBJ1-1,.,TRBV3-1/TRBV3-2,.,TGTGCCAGCAGCCCTCGGACAGCGAACACTGAAGCTTTCTTT,CASSPRTANTEAFF
TRBJ1-1,.,TRBV28,once,TGTGCCAGCAGTTCCCATCTAAACACTGAAGCTTTCTTT,CASSSHLNTEAFF
TRBJ1-2,.,TRBV7-2,.,TGTGCCAGCAGCTCGAGACGGGGCTATGGCTACACCTTC,CASSSRRGYGYTF
TRBJ1-5,.,TRBV6-5,.,TGTGCCAGCAGTTACAGGGGGGGCTTCGGGCAGCCCCAGCATTTT,CASSYRGGFGQPQHF
TRBJ1-6,TRBD1,TRBV5-4,.,TGTGCCAGCAGCTTGGGTGGGCCGTTTAGGGACAGGAATTCACCCCTCCACTTT,CASSLGGPFRDRNSPLHF
TRBJ2-6,.,TRBV6-2/TRBV6-3,.,TGTGCCAGCAGTATTACAGGGAGCTCTGGGGCCAACGTCCTGACTTTC,CASSITGSSGANVLTF
TRBJ1-4,.,TRBV10-3,.,TGTGCCATCAGCCCCTCGACAACAACTAATGAAAAACTGTTTTTT,CAISPSTTTNEKLFF
TRBJ2-5,.,TRBV28,.,TGTGCCAGCAGTCAACGGGGCCAAGAGACCCAGTACTTC,CASSQRGQETQYF